This section outlines one T cell receptor (beta chain) sequence together with its context. Here immunoSEQ multiplex PCR was the method, and the copy in TCRdb shows in-frame clones only, minus some. The profile shows 200,000 or so clones, more than 70% of them singletons. This sample stems from a study of blood T cell repertoires in COVID-19. CDR1 and CDR2 (germline): SGHDN, FVKESK. The length of the CDR3 is 16 residues. The V gene lost 1 base and the J gene lost 6 bases, with 16 bases spanning the gap. The V call is TRBV14, the J call TRBJ2-4; no firm D call. The source is a woman in her late teens or twenties who had recovered from COVID-19. The sequencing input was PBMCs or T cells enriched from blood (not recorded which). The CDR3 is CASSQGYTLAANIQYF. The CDR3 DNA follows: TGTGCCAGCAGCCAAGGTTATACACTGGCGGCAAACATTCAGTACTTC. Combining the CDR3 with reference TRBV14 and TRBJ2-4 gives the whole variable domain EAGVTQFPSHSVIEKGQTVTLRCDPISGHDNLYWYRRVMGKEIKFLLHFVKESKQDESGMPNNRFLAERTGGTYSTLKVQPAELEDSGVYFCASSQGYTLAANIQYFGAGTRLSVL.